This is a list of T cell receptor beta chains from one sample in a study of T cells in Graves' hyperthyroidism and ophthalmopathy. Each CDR3 protein is one row after TCRdb ran MiXCR on the multiplex PCR reads. The sample consists of fewer than 900,000 distinct CDR3 sequences, 15% to 20% of them appearing once. Sample: blood. Receptor source: a man aged 18 to 29 with Graves' hyperthyroidism. Both conserved end residues are part of each CDR3. A D gene is named only where the DNA matches it firmly. Clone size is stated in some rows and not others, as once, few, many or a class when expanded.

V gene,D gene,J gene,clone size,CDR3 protein,CDR3 DNA
TRBV29-1,NA,TRBJ2-1,few,CSVEAASSYNEQFF,TGCAGCGTTGAAGCAGCGAGCTCCTACAATGAGCAGTTCTTC
TRBV3-1,NA,TRBJ2-7,many,CASSQVSLGGGSSYEQYF,TGTGCCAGCAGCCAAGTATCGTTAGGGGGAGGCAGCTCCTACGAGCAGTACTTC
TRBV2,NA,TRBJ2-6,many,CASRRQASGANVLTF,TGTGCCAGCAGGCGACAGGCCTCTGGGGCCAACGTCCTGACTTTC
TRBV4-2,NA,TRBJ2-5,NA,CASSPVPGQTEETQYF,TGTGCCAGCAGCCCCGTTCCGGGACAAACCGAAGAGACCCAGTACTTC
TRBV6-1,TRBD1,TRBJ1-2,many,CASSGTGGTYGYTF,TGTGCCAGCAGTGGGACAGGGGGCACCTATGGCTACACCTTC
TRBV27,TRBD1,TRBJ2-4,few,CASSIGTAKGDIQYF,TGTGCCAGCAGTATAGGGACAGCTAAAGGGGACATTCAGTACTTC
TRBV20-1,NA,TRBJ2-5,NA,CSARAAAGAQYF,TGCAGTGCTAGAGCCGCGGCTGGGGCCCAGTACTTC
TRBV12-3/TRBV12-4,NA,TRBJ2-5,many,CASSRGAVQETQYF,TGTGCCAGCAGCCGGGGGGCAGTCCAAGAGACCCAGTACTTC
TRBV27,TRBD1,TRBJ1-2,many,CASSQGQRNYGYTF,TGTGCCAGCAGTCAGGGACAGCGAAACTATGGCTACACCTTC
TRBV9,TRBD2,TRBJ2-2,few,CASSVAGGAGGFVGELFF,TGTGCCAGCAGCGTAGCGGGTGGCGCGGGAGGATTCGTCGGGGAGCTGTTTTTT
TRBV6-2/TRBV6-3,TRBD2,TRBJ2-1,NA,CASSSGRAGANEQFF,TGTGCCAGCAGTTCGGGTCGGGCGGGAGCTAATGAGCAGTTCTTC
TRBV10-3,TRBD2,TRBJ2-2,many,CAISAGTSGSGTGELFF,TGTGCCATCAGTGCCGGGACTAGCGGGAGTGGGACCGGGGAGCTGTTTTTT
TRBV20-1,NA,TRBJ2-1,NA,CSARDAGLRSNEQFF,TGCAGTGCTAGAGATGCGGGACTCAGAAGCAATGAGCAGTTCTTC
TRBV28,NA,TRBJ2-7,many,CASSPFPLYEQYF,TGTGCCAGCAGCCCCTTCCCCCTCTACGAGCAGTACTTC
TRBV27,TRBD2,TRBJ2-3,NA,CASSLSLAGGLQYTQYF,TGTGCCAGCAGTTTATCCCTAGCGGGAGGGCTACAGTATACGCAGTATTTT
TRBV15,TRBD1,TRBJ1-2,many,CATTRDRGDSGYTF,TGTGCCACCACCCGGGACAGGGGGGACTCTGGCTACACCTTC
TRBV6-2/TRBV6-3,TRBD1,TRBJ1-1,NA,CASSIPPGQGASEAFF,TGTGCCAGCAGTATTCCCCCGGGACAGGGGGCTTCTGAAGCTTTCTTT
TRBV27,TRBD2,TRBJ2-5,NA,CASSPDRLAGGGETQYF,TGTGCCAGCAGTCCCGACCGACTAGCGGGGGGAGGAGAGACCCAGTACTTC
TRBV4-1,TRBD1,TRBJ2-7,NA,CASSQGRDSPYEQYF,TGCGCCAGCAGCCAAGGCCGGGACAGTCCTTACGAGCAGTACTTC
TRBV4-3,NA,TRBJ2-7,NA,CASSQDWTATYEQYF,TGCGCCAGCAGCCAAGATTGGACAGCCACCTACGAGCAGTACTTC
TRBV9,TRBD2,TRBJ2-3,NA,CASSVGVSGIDTQYF,TGTGCCAGCAGCGTAGGTGTTAGCGGGATAGATACGCAGTATTTT
TRBV15,NA,TRBJ2-7,NA,CATSGRIGAIDYEQYF,TGTGCCACCAGCGGTAGGATTGGAGCAATTGACTACGAGCAGTACTTC
TRBV28,NA,TRBJ1-1,many,CASSIHRAMNTEAFF,TGTGCCAGCAGTATTCACAGGGCCATGAACACTGAAGCTTTCTTT
TRBV7-9,NA,TRBJ2-2,few,CASSFQGYYTGELFF,TGTGCCAGCAGCTTCCAGGGGTACTACACCGGGGAGCTGTTTTTT
TRBV6-5,NA,TRBJ2-1,NA,CASSYPSPNEQFF,TGTGCCAGCAGTTACCCATCACCCAATGAGCAGTTCTTC
TRBV11-3,NA,TRBJ2-1,few,CASSLGGQLYNEQFF,TGTGCCAGCAGCTTAGGAGGACAGCTCTACAATGAGCAGTTCTTC
TRBV28,NA,TRBJ1-2,few,CASSSGLDGYTF,TGTGCCAGCAGTTCAGGGCTCGATGGCTACACCTTC
TRBV29-1,NA,TRBJ1-1,many,CSVEDQGLNTEAFF,TGCAGCGTTGAAGATCAGGGCTTGAACACTGAAGCTTTCTTT
TRBV30,NA,TRBJ1-4,many,CAWTRRTTIEKLFF,TGTGCCTGGACTCGCCGGACGACCATCGAAAAACTGTTTTTT
TRBV30,NA,TRBJ1-2,few,CAWSVNSYGYTF,TGTGCCTGGAGTGTAAACAGTTATGGCTACACCTTC
TRBV24-1,TRBD1,TRBJ2-5,NA,CATSDWTGNQETQYF,TGTGCCACCAGTGACTGGACAGGGAACCAAGAGACCCAGTACTTC
TRBV2,NA,TRBJ2-1,NA,CASSRLAEAYNEQFF,TGTGCCAGCAGCCGACTCGCGGAGGCCTACAATGAGCAGTTCTTC
TRBV12-3/TRBV12-4,NA,TRBJ2-3,NA,CASSPLSGPTDTQYF,TGTGCCAGCAGCCCGCTTAGCGGTCCCACAGATACGCAGTATTTT
TRBV19,NA,TRBJ2-1,NA,CASSMYGGAYNEQFF,TGTGCCAGTAGTATGTATGGAGGGGCCTACAATGAGCAGTTCTTC
TRBV20-1,NA,TRBJ2-5,NA,CSTNLAGVAETQYF,TGCAGTACGAACCTCGCTGGAGTAGCGGAAACCCAGTACTTC
TRBV11-3,NA,TRBJ2-7,NA,CASSFYICSATEGNQREEQYF,NA
TRBV9,NA,TRBJ1-2,many,CASSVVAGATLITF,TGTGCCAGCAGCGTAGTGGCAGGGGCCACTTTGATCACCTTC
TRBV7-8,NA,TRBJ2-3,few,CASSLNYLFTDTQYF,TGTGCCAGCAGCTTGAACTACCTTTTCACAGATACGCAGTATTTT
TRBV20-1,NA,TRBJ2-3,NA,CSAPVRRTDTQYF,TGCAGTGCTCCGGTTAGACGCACAGATACGCAGTATTTT
TRBV5-6,TRBD1,TRBJ2-1,once,CASSFDRVVYNEQFF,TGTGCCAGCAGCTTTGACAGGGTGGTCTACAATGAGCAGTTCTTC
TRBV28,TRBD1,TRBJ2-7,NA,CASSLGDRGLYEQYF,TGTGCCAGCAGTTTAGGGGACAGGGGACTCTACGAGCAGTACTTC
TRBV20-1,NA,TRBJ2-3,few,CSARGLSVNTQYF,TGCAGTGCTAGAGGACTATCGGTGAATACGCAGTATTTT
TRBV20-1,TRBD2,TRBJ2-1,many,CSARGGLAGGSFRDEQFF,TGCAGTGCTAGGGGAGGGCTAGCGGGAGGGTCTTTCCGGGATGAGCAGTTCTTC
TRBV6-1,NA,TRBJ1-1,NA,CASSAGYIENTEAFF,TGTGCCAGCTCGGCGGGGTATATCGAGAACACTGAAGCTTTCTTT
TRBV29-1,TRBD1,TRBJ2-5,many,CSVTGTGQETQYF,TGCAGCGTTACTGGGACAGGGCAAGAGACCCAGTACTTC
TRBV12-3/TRBV12-4,TRBD2,TRBJ2-3,few,CASSPPSGRARRQYF,TGTGCCAGCAGCCCGCCTAGCGGGAGGGCCCGAAGGCAGTATTTT
TRBV9,TRBD2,TRBJ2-7,few,CASSSGTSGALAYEQYF,TGTGCCAGCAGCTCCGGGACTAGCGGGGCCTTGGCCTACGAGCAGTACTTC
TRBV30,NA,TRBJ1-5,many,CAWSIEVGNQPQHF,TGTGCCTGGAGTATAGAAGTGGGCAATCAGCCCCAGCATTTT